What follows are 8 T cell receptor beta chains derived from one specimen sequenced in a study of T-cell reconstitution after alpha-beta-depleted transplantation in children. Unique molecular identifiers were used in preparing the TCRbeta library. Each CDR3 protein is one row after TCRdb ran MiXCR on the PCR reads. The data show around 580,000 distinct CDR3 sequences, more than 20% seen once. The source material was PBMCs, mostly from graft donor cells, sampled 360 days after TCRalphabeta/CD19-depleted stem cell transplant. The source is a boy younger than two who had a stem cell transplant for acute myeloid leukemia, so the T cells may come from the graft donor.

This clonotype came up many times. The chain combines TRBV29-1 with TRBJ1-1; D is perhaps TRBD1 (5 bases). The V gene's germline CDR1 is SQVTM and CDR2 ANQGSEA. The CDR3 has 13 amino acids. V lost 6 bases, J lost 6 bases, and 17 bases lay in between. The CDR3, as DNA: TGCAGCGTAGGGACCGGGGATAGCGCTGAAGCTTTCTTT. It is translated as CSVGTGDSAEAFF.

This clonotype has at least ten counts. The chain carries TRBV20-1 and TRBJ2-4, with TRBD2 as a possible D gene (6 bases). The CDR3 runs 16 residues. Trimming removed 1 base at V and 0 bases at J, with 13 bases between. The germline V gene encodes CDR1 DFQATT and CDR2 SNEGSKA (reference sequence). The CDR3 loop reads CSARGTGSLAKNIQYF. Written as DNA, the CDR3 is TGCAGTGCTAGAGGGACCGGGAGTTTAGCCAAAAACATTCAGTACTTC.

This clonotype was counted only a few times. The rearrangement uses TRBV7-7 and TRBJ1-1; D is unclear. CDR1 and CDR2 (germline): SSHAT, FNYEAQ (reference sequence). Deletions cut 1 base from V and 7 bases from J, with 13 bases between. The CDR3 contains 14 residues. The CDR3 DNA follows: TGTGCCAGCAGCTTAGTGTTACTCGGCAGTGAAGCTTTCTTT. It is translated as CASSLVLLGSEAFF.

This clonotype has at least ten counts. J is TRBJ2-3 and V is TRBV28; D remains ambiguous. V lost 6 bases and J 4 bases, leaving 14 bases between the germline ends. Germline V gene lookup returns CDR1 MDHEN and CDR2 SYDVKM. The CDR3 sequence is 14 residues long. The CDR3 protein is CASRLGLRSDTQYF. In DNA, the CDR3 is TGTGCCAGCAGGTTGGGTCTCAGGTCAGATACGCAGTATTTT.

The rearrangement links TRBV4-3 to TRBJ2-3; a possible D gene is TRBD2 (7 bases). There are 18 residues in the CDR3. Trimming left V 0 bases short and J 3 bases short, with 19 bases between. Germline V gene lookup returns CDR1 LGHNA and CDR2 YSLEER. In nucleotides, the CDR3 is TGCGCCAGCAGCCAAGATGTTCTCAGAGGGGGGGTTACAGATACGCAGTATTTT. Translation: CASSQDVLRGGVTDTQYF.

This clonotype was picked up a small number of times. The chain is built from TRBV5-1 and TRBJ1-2; D unresolved. The V end lost 0 bases, the J end lost 4 bases, and 10 bases lay between the germline ends. Germline assignment: CDR1 SGHRS and CDR2 YFSETQ. The CDR3 is made up of 14 amino acids. CDR3 bases: TGCGCCAGCAGCTTGGAACCGGTCGTCTATGGCTACACCTTC. The encoded protein is CASSLEPVVYGYTF. The full variable domain, with the rest looked up from reference TRBV5-1 and TRBJ1-2, is KAGVTQTPRYLIKTRGQQVTLSCSPISGHRSVSWYQQTPGQGLQFLFEYFSETQRNKGNFPGRFSGRQFSNSRSEMNVSTLELGDSALYLCASSLEPVVYGYTFGSGTRLTVV.

This clonotype came up a few times. The V gene is TRBV12-3 or TRBV12-4, the J gene TRBJ2-4; D is possibly TRBD2 (6 bases). This CDR3 contains 18 residues. Trimming removed 3 bases from V and 2 bases from J, with 20 bases in between. CDR3 region: CASSLGEVFQSSKNIQYF. In DNA form, the CDR3 reads TGTGCCAGCAGTTTGGGGGAGGTGTTTCAGTCTTCCAAAAACATTCAGTACTTC.

The V and J genes are TRBV27 and TRBJ2-7, with D possibly TRBD1 on 6 matching bases. Germline V gives CDR1 MNHEY, CDR2 SMNVEV (reference sequence). The CDR3 has 14 residues. The ends were cut back, 7 bases at V and 7 bases at J, with 20 bases in the middle. CDR3 amino acids: CASTLVGGLGEQYF. The CDR3, as DNA: TGTGCCAGCACCCTGGTAGGGGGTTTAGGAGAGCAGTACTTC.